Below, 21 T cell receptor beta chains from the same sample are listed, as sequenced in a study of T cell clones after liver transplantation. The method was immunoSEQ multiplex PCR; TCRdb's version includes in-frame clones alone and lacks a portion of them. The top ten clones hold under 15% of a sample with approximately 18,000 clones, approximately 90% of them seen once. The sequencing used CD8+ T cells from blood, collected 46 months after liver transplant. Every receptor here comes from a human patient who received a liver transplant. Some T cells may arise from the graft donor.

This clone was detected only a few times. This chain uses TRBV7-9 with TRBJ1-2; no definite D call. There are 12 residues in the CDR3. V lost 6 bases and J lost 4, with 9 bases in between. The V gene's germline CDR1 is SEHNR and CDR2 FQNEAQ (reference sequence). The CDR3 nucleotides read TGTGCCAGCAGGGCGGTCGTCTATGGCTACACCTTC. Amino acid sequence: CASRAVVYGYTF.

The chain couples TRBV27 to TRBJ2-7; 7 nucleotides agree with TRBD1. Germline V gene sequence: CDR1 MNHEY, CDR2 SMNVEV (reference sequence). This CDR3 is 15 amino acids long. With 5 bases clipped from V and 0 bases from J, the junction kept 7 bases outside the gene matches. DNA for the CDR3: TGTGCCAGCAGTAATCCAGGACAGGTCTCCTACGAGCAGTACTTC. It encodes CASSNPGQVSYEQYF.

This rearrangement joins TRBV29-1 to TRBJ1-1, with D unresolved. Deletions cut 6 bases from V and 4 bases from J, with 6 bases between. This CDR3 spans 10 amino acids. CDR1 and CDR2 (germline): SQVTM, ANQGSEA. The CDR3 here is CSVSPTEAFF. The DNA for the CDR3 is TGCAGCGTATCCCCCACTGAAGCTTTCTTT.

The chain links TRBV6-5 to TRBJ2-7; no firm D call. Germline CDR1 is MNHEY and CDR2 is SVGAGI. The CDR3 has 14 residues. V was trimmed by 0 bases and J by 1 base, leaving 7 bases between them. CDR3 protein: CASSYSVDSYEQYF. CDR3 DNA: TGTGCCAGCAGTTACTCGGTGGATTCCTACGAGCAGTACTTC.

The CDR3 protein is CASSLAVGEQETQYF. The CDR3 DNA follows: TGTGCCAGCAGCTTAGCTGTGGGGGAACAAGAGACCCAGTACTTC. The chain is built from TRBV7-9 and TRBJ2-5; possibly TRBD1 or TRBD2 for D (5 bases each). Germline V lookup: CDR1 SEHNR, CDR2 FQNEAQ (reference sequence). V lost 0 bases and J lost 2, with 10 bases in between. The CDR3 has 15 amino acids.

V usage is TRBV19 and J usage is TRBJ1-2, with a tentative D call TRBD1 (5 bases). The CDR3 is 15 residues long. V was shortened by 7 bases and J by 10 bases, with 25 bases between the two germline ends. Germline-derived CDR1 and CDR2 are LNHDA and SQIVND (reference sequence). The CDR3 region is CASNPGALLSAPYTF. DNA for the CDR3: TGTGCCAGTAACCCCGGGGCCCTTTTGTCCGCCCCCTACACCTTC.

V and J are TRBV19 and TRBJ1-5, with 8 bases that match TRBD1. Losses at the gene ends were 5 bases for V and 2 bases for J; bases not matched to a gene: 5. The germline CDR1 and CDR2 sequences are LNHDA and SQIVND (reference sequence). The length of the CDR3 is 15 residues. The chain's CDR3 is CASSFSGQGNQPQHF. CDR3 bases: TGTGCCAGTAGTTTCTCGGGACAGGGCAATCAGCCCCAGCATTTT.

The count of this clone is one. V gene TRBV27 combines with J gene TRBJ1-5; D call uncertain. Germline V gives CDR1 MNHEY, CDR2 SMNVEV (reference sequence). Trimming took 8 bases from V and 1 from J, leaving 9 bases between them. The CDR3 runs to 13 residues. CDR3 in amino acids: CASALGSNQPQHF. CDR3 nucleotide sequence: TGTGCCAGCGCGTTGGGGAGCAATCAGCCCCAGCATTTT.

This chain joins TRBV19 and TRBJ1-1, with a possible D match to TRBD1 (6 bases). Germline CDR1 is LNHDA and CDR2 is SQIVND (reference sequence). The V end was cut by 5 bases, the J end by 5 bases, with 21 bases between. The CDR3 totals 16 residues. DNA for the CDR3: TGTGCCAGTAGTCTGGGGGCAAGTGGGTTCATAACTGAAGCTTTCTTT. It specifies CASSLGASGFITEAFF.

V is TRBV19 and J is TRBJ1-3; maybe TRBD1 (6 bases). Trimming stripped 8 bases from V and 5 bases from J, with 16 bases between. The CDR3 extends over 14 amino acids. Per germline, CDR1 LNHDA and CDR2 SQIVND (reference sequence). CDR3 in amino acids: CASSFGGGRNTIYF. The CDR3 nucleotides read TGTGCCAGTTCTTTTGGGGGCGGCCGAAACACCATATATTTT.

The chain is built from TRBV27 and TRBJ2-7; 7 positions agree with TRBD1. The CDR3 runs 18 residues. The ends lost 3 bases at V and 2 bases at J; junction bases unmatched: 16. From germline, CDR1 is MNHEY and CDR2 SMNVEV (reference sequence). The CDR3 region has the DNA TGTGCCAGCAGTTTTCGCCAGGGGACAGCCGAAAACCCCTACGAGCAGTACTTC. As protein: CASSFRQGTAENPYEQYF.

This clone has only one observation. V gene TRBV27 combines with J gene TRBJ2-7, with a tentative D call TRBD2 (5 bases). V was clipped by 0 bases and J by 2 bases, with 8 bases between them. CDR1 and CDR2 from the germline V gene are MNHEY and SMNVEV (reference sequence). CDR3 length: 14 residues. The CDR3 region has the DNA TGTGCCAGCAGTTTATCAGCGGCTGCCTACGAGCAGTACTTC. It codes for CASSLSAAAYEQYF.

The genes are TRBV11-2 and TRBJ2-1; 9 positions match TRBD2. In germline, CDR1 is SGHAT, CDR2 FQNNGV. There are 14 residues in the CDR3. V was clipped by 2 bases and J by 6 bases; unmatched bases: 2. This chain's CDR3 is CASSLLAGVNEQFF. The CDR3 nucleotides read TGTGCCAGCAGCTTATTAGCGGGAGTCAATGAGCAGTTCTTC.

Within the sample, this clone is medium-sized. The V call is TRBV19, the J call TRBJ1-1; D unclear. V was shortened by 7 bases and J by 4 bases, with 10 bases between the two germline ends. CDR3 length: 12 amino acids. CDR1 is LNHDA and CDR2 is SQIVND in the germline V gene (reference sequence). The CDR3 region is CASNLGSTEAFF. CDR3 nucleotide sequence: TGTGCCAGTAATCTGGGAAGCACTGAAGCTTTCTTT.

The genes are TRBV7-2 and TRBJ2-5; 14 bases are a match to TRBD2. Germline assignment: CDR1 SGHTA and CDR2 FQGNSA. The J segment lost 3 bases and the V segment lost 3 bases, leaving 9 bases of the junction unmatched. This CDR3 spans 18 amino acids. CDR3 protein: CASSFRLAGGPEEETQYF. The DNA of the CDR3 is TGTGCCAGCAGCTTCAGACTAGCGGGAGGGCCAGAAGAAGAGACCCAGTACTTC.

The chain couples TRBV2 to TRBJ2-7; tentative D call: TRBD2 (5 bases). Trimming pared 5 bases from V and 2 bases from J, leaving 19 bases between. This CDR3 contains 16 residues. Per the germline V gene, CDR1 is SNHLY and CDR2 is FYNNEI. CDR3 nucleotides: TGTGCCAGCAGTTTCCGAGGTGAGGGTGACGCCTACGAGCAGTACTTC. Translation: CASSFRGEGDAYEQYF.

V gene TRBV14 combines with J gene TRBJ2-7; D unclear. CDR1 SGHDN and CDR2 FVKESK come from the germline V gene. The germline V and J ends were trimmed by 1 base and 4 bases, with 5 bases remaining between them. This CDR3 region has 12 residues. This CDR3 is CASSQVGYEQYF. CDR3 sequence (DNA): TGTGCCAGCAGCCAAGTCGGTTACGAGCAGTACTTC.

The V gene is TRBV27, the J gene TRBJ2-7; D gene uncertain. Germline-derived CDR1 and CDR2 are MNHEY and SMNVEV (reference sequence). V was cut by 5 bases and J by 0 bases, with 8 bases left in between. This CDR3 has 13 residues. As DNA, the CDR3 is TGTGCCAGCAGTGCCGGGTTCTCCTACGAGCAGTACTTC. It specifies CASSAGFSYEQYF.

The V call is TRBV15, the J call TRBJ2-5; D possibly corresponds to TRBD1 (6 bases). The CDR3 is made up of 15 amino acids. Germline-derived CDR1 and CDR2 are LNHNV and YYDKDF (reference sequence). Trimming shortened V by 1 base and J by 5 bases, and 14 bases separated the two germline ends. The CDR3, as DNA: TGTGCCACCAGCAGAGCATCCGCAGGGGAGGAGACCCAGTACTTC. It yields the protein CATSRASAGEETQYF.

This chain links TRBV6-1 with TRBJ1-3; possibly TRBD1 for D (5 bases). CDR1 MNHNS and CDR2 SASEGT come from the germline V gene. The V end lost 3 bases, the J end lost 2 bases, and 14 bases lay between the germline ends. This CDR3 contains 16 residues. CDR3 sequence: CASSDFDRTPGNTIYF. DNA of the CDR3: TGTGCCAGCAGTGATTTTGACAGAACCCCTGGAAACACCATATATTTT.

The rearrangement links TRBV30 to TRBJ2-2; D unresolved. V gave up 3 bases and J gave up 1 base, with 9 bases separating them. This CDR3 contains 14 residues. CDR1 is GTSNPN and CDR2 is SVGIG in the germline V gene (reference sequence). The CDR3 protein is CAWSAQLNTGELFF. In nucleotides, the CDR3 is TGTGCCTGGAGCGCCCAATTGAACACCGGGGAGCTGTTTTTT.